This TCR beta chain originates from a study of beta chain features in type 1 diabetes. Whole-study findings and limits: Whether TCRB rearrangement is influenced by HLA type went unresolved here. More deletions and fewer insertions at VDJ junctions were seen in type 1 diabetes patients.

Sequenced material consisted of expressed TCRB transcripts (all of the isolated RNA was reverse transcribed). The method was immunoSEQ multiplex PCR; TCRdb's version includes in-frame clones alone and lacks a portion of them. The sample lists fewer than 900,000 clones; around a sixth were seen once. This clone has only a few counts. Its antigen is undetermined. This clonotype originated in a young woman in good health. The material sequenced was naive CD4+ T cells from blood.

The DNA for the CDR3 is TGTGCCAGCAGTTACACATACAGGGTGGAGACCCAGTACTTC. Amino acid sequence: CASSYTYRVETQYF. J is TRBJ2-5 and V is TRBV6-5; weak D call: TRBD1 (6 bases). CDR1 and CDR2 from the germline V gene are MNHEY and SVGAGI. The V and J ends lost 2 bases and 5 bases respectively, with 12 bases between them. CDR3 length: 14 residues.